Included here is one T cell receptor (beta chain) sequence, with context. This CDR3 is built from 15 residues. Germline CDR1 and CDR2: MGHRA and YSYEKL. With 0 bases clipped from V and 11 bases from J, the junction kept 7 bases outside the gene matches. A Seattle source enrolled patients during active infection and followed them longitudinally. Authors' analysis steps: Estimated nucleated cell counts came from reference gene primer amplification. The method was immunoSEQ multiplex PCR; TCRdb's version includes in-frame clones alone and lacks a portion of them. D and trimming were read from the DNA, whereas the V and J calls and clone size are those reported in that table. The sample has around 150,000 clones, 85% to 95% seen once. These data originate in a study of blood T cell repertoires in COVID-19. Background on the study: Samples representing acute and convalescent COVID-19 were sourced from the United States, Italy and Spain. The cDNA or gDNA used as material had been derived from T cells, B-cell-depleted T cells, or PBMCs.

The J gene is TRBJ1-6, the V gene TRBV4-1; 7 bases line up with TRBD1. The clonotype comes from a woman aged 60 to 75 with COVID-19, enrolled during active disease. Sequenced sample: peripheral blood. The DNA for the CDR3 is TGCGCCAGCAGCCAAGAAGGACAGGTCAAAGCACCCCTCCACTTT. It encodes CASSQEGQVKAPLHF.